This entry features one T cell receptor beta chain sequence. The target of this receptor is not known. Qualities for individual bases were not recorded, and no much larger clone is one base off. This sample stems from a study of a mutant IDH1 vaccine in newly diagnosed glioma (dated by TCRdb to about 2021). For context, the study as a whole: Eight vaccinations were administered to patients in weeks 1, 3, 5, 7, 11, 15, 19 and 23, corresponding to visits V03 through V10. In the chemotherapy-containing groups, vaccination started alongside temozolomide cycles, whereas in patients who had radiotherapy alone it started 4-6 weeks after radiotherapy. Of the roughly 30 treated patients, about 62% were male and 37.5% were female, and the mean age was 40.4 years. Prior to enrollment, standard therapy consisting of radiotherapy alone, temozolomide alone, or radiochemotherapy with temozolomide had been administered to patients, with the combination being received by most patients. Six visits were used for peripheral blood collection: V03 (baseline), V05, V07, V10, V12 and V13. Longitudinal TCRB deep sequencing was done for 25 treated patients, wherever samples were available for exploratory analyses. Broader findings and caveats from the paper: According to the authors, sample limitations meant that analyses of patient blood samples could not be reproduced. Immune responses induced by the vaccine were seen in around 93% of patients across multiple MHC alleles. Availability determined which PBMC samples were chosen for TCRB deep sequencing. Changes in the top peripheral T cell clonotypes picked up by TCRB sequencing did not appear to be linked to pseudoprogression.

CDR1 and CDR2, looked up from the germline V gene, are SGHNT and YENEEA. V drops 5 bases and J drops 15 bases, leaving 17 bases in between. Inclusive of the bounding cysteine and phenylalanine, the CDR3 is 12 residues long. The CDR3 DNA has 36 bases and is translated from base 1. Taken with the paper, the label for time point translates to: week 11, during vaccination. Every vaccine dose consisted of 300 ug of a 20-mer mutant IDH1 peptide in Montanide, administered subcutaneously together with topical imiquimod. Newly diagnosed WHO grade 3 or 4 IDH1-mutant astrocytomas showing loss of nuclear ATRX were present in the donors. The samples were drawn from NOA16, a multicentre, single-arm, open-label phase I trial in Germany that tested a mutant IDH1 peptide vaccine in humans for the first time. Genomic DNA for TCRB sequencing was extracted from EDTA blood using the DNeasy Blood and Tissue Kit. Libraries came from the immunoSEQ multiplex PCR assay. Following the manufacturer's protocol, the hsTCRB Kit was used to amplify rearranged TCR beta chain sequences. Sequencing of TCRB libraries was carried out on an Illumina MiSeq. The source study handled its data this way. The proprietary platform of the kit vendor was used for demultiplexing, trimming and gene mapping. In TCRdb, the immuneACCESS table is reduced to in-frame sequences with V and J assigned. These tables do not hold every clone; where another copy was compared, an unresolved V gene accounts for under half, and the others remain unexplained. The V and J calls and the clone size are those of that table, but D and trimming were determined from the DNA. The sample profile shows tens of thousands of clones; around 79% of them were found once. 8% to 8.5% of the sample goes to the ten largest clones.

The chain is made from TRBV11-3 and TRBJ2-1, and TRBD2 may be the D gene, going by 6 matching bases. Sample: PBMCs, taken from a glioma patient whose treatment included an IDH1 peptide vaccine. This clonotype was sampled from a man aged 35-49 years with glioma. The DNA sequence reads TGTGCCAGCAGCATCCAGGGAGGTCTGGCGTTCTTC. The translation is CASSIQGGLAFF.